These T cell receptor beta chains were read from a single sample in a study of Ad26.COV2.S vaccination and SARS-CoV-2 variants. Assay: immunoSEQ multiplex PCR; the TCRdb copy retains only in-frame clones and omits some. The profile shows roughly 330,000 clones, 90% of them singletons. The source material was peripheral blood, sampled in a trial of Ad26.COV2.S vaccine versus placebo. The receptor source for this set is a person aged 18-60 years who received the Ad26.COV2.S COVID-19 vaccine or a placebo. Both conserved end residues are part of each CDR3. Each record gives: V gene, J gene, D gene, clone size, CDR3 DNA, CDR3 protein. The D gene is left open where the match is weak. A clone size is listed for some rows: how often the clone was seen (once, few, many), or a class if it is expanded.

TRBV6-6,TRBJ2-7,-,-,TGTGCCAGCAGCCCCGGGGCACTTGTCCCCGAGCAGTACTTC,CASSPGALVPEQYF
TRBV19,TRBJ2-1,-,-,TGTGCCAGTTGGGACGGTAGCTCCTACAATGAGCAGTTCTTC,CASWDGSSYNEQFF
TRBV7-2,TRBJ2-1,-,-,TGTGCCAGCAGCTTAGAAACGGTGTTCAATGAGCAGTTCTTC,CASSLETVFNEQFF
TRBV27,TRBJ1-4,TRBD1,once,TGTGCCAGCAGTTCGGGACAGACAAATGAAAAACTGTTTTTT,CASSSGQTNEKLFF
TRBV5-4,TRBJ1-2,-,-,TGTGCCAGCAGCTTGGATAGGGTCGGATATGGCTACACCTTC,CASSLDRVGYGYTF
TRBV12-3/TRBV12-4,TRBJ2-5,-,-,TGTGCCAGCAGTCCGGGGAGCGGAGAGACCCAGTACTTC,CASSPGSGETQYF
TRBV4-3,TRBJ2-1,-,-,TGCGCCAGCAGCCAAAAAGGTCGGGACCAACCGTTTTACAATGAGCAGTTCTTC,CASSQKGRDQPFYNEQFF
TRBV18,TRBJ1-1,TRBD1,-,TGTGCCAGCTCGGGCCGGGACAGGGGATCGGGCACTGAAGCTTTCTTT,CASSGRDRGSGTEAFF
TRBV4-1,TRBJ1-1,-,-,TGCGCCAGCAGCTCGGGGGATGCCTCTCCCCCCGGAGCTTTCTTT,CASSSGDASPPGAFF
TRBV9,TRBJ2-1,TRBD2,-,TGTGCCAGCAGCCGGACTAGCGTAACGTCCTACAATGAGCAGTTCTTC,CASSRTSVTSYNEQFF
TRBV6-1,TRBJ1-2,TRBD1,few,TGTGCCAGCAGTGAAATGATGGGGACAGGGGAGTATGGCTACACCTTC,CASSEMMGTGEYGYTF
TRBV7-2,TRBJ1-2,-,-,TGTGCCAGCAGCCCCCAGACAGGACCGGACGGCTACACCTTC,CASSPQTGPDGYTF
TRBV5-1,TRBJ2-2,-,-,TGCGCCAGCAGCATCTCAGGAGCGAACACCGGGGAGCTGTTTTTT,CASSISGANTGELFF
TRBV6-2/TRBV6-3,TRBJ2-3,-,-,TGTGCCAGCAGTTACCACGGCCGGGGCGTTGATACGCAGTATTTT,CASSYHGRGVDTQYF
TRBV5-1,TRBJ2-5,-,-,TGCGCCAGCAGCTTGGGACCGAGGCTATCCGAAGAGACCCAGTACTTC,CASSLGPRLSEETQYF
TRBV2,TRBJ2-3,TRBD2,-,TGTGCCAGCAAACTAGCGGGGGCCATTAGCACAGATACGCAGTATTTT,CASKLAGAISTDTQYF
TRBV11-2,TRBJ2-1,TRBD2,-,TGTGCCAGCCTCAGGACTAGCGGGGACAATGAGCAGTTCTTC,CASLRTSGDNEQFF
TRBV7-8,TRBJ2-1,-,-,TGTGCCAGCAGTAATCTTCCGGGAGTGATTGATGAGCAGTTCTTC,CASSNLPGVIDEQFF
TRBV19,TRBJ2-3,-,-,TGTGCCAGTACTAATAGGTTCGAGGGGGCAGATACGCAGTATTTT,CASTNRFEGADTQYF
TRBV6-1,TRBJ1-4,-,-,TGTGCCAGCAGTGCGACCCCAGGGACCGAGATTCTTCAGAATGAAAAACTGTTTTTT,CASSATPGTEILQNEKLFF
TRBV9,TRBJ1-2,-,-,TGTGCCAGCAGCGTAGGACCTTCGTCCGAAGGCTACACCTTC,CASSVGPSSEGYTF
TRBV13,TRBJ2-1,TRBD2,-,TGTGCCAGCAGTAGGACTAGCGGGGGGGCCTACAATGAGCAGTTCTTC,CASSRTSGGAYNEQFF
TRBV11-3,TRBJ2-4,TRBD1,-,TGTGCCAGCAGCTCGGGACAGGGAGGGAACATTCAGTACTTC,CASSSGQGGNIQYF
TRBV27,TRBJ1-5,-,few,TGTGCCAGCAGCCACGCGGGATTCAGGGACATAGGGCCCCAGCATTTT,CASSHAGFRDIGPQHF
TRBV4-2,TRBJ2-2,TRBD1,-,TGTGCCAGCAGCCCCAGGGGGAGCGGGGAGCTGTTTTTT,CASSPRGSGELFF
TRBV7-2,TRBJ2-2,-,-,TGTGCCAGCAGCTTCGGTCCTTTAGACACCGGGGAGCTGTTTTTT,CASSFGPLDTGELFF
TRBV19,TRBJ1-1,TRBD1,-,TGTGCCAGTCACCTCGGACAGGGCCACATATTT,CASHLGQGHIF
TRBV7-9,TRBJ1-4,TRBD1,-,TGTGCCAGCAGCTACGGACAGGGGAACGAAAAACTGTTTTTT,CASSYGQGNEKLFF
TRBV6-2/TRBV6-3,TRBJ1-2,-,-,TGTGCCAGCAGTTACTCCGGACTGCTGAATAACTATGGCTACACCTTC,CASSYSGLLNNYGYTF
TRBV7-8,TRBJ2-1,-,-,TGTGCCAGCAGCGTTCAGGGCGCCACCCACAATGAGCAGTTCTTC,CASSVQGATHNEQFF
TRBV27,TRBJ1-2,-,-,TGTGCCAGCAGTGCCGTCGGGCGCGGTGGCTACACCTTC,CASSAVGRGGYTF
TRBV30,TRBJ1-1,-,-,TGTGCCTGGAGTGGACAGATTTACTCTGAAGCTTTCTTT,CAWSGQIYSEAFF
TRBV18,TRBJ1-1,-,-,TGTGCCAGCTCACCCACAATGAACACTGAAGCTTTCTTT,CASSPTMNTEAFF
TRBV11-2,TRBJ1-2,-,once,TGTGCCAGCACCCAGTTCTCCGGGCCTCGGGGAGGGGATGGCTACACCTTC,CASTQFSGPRGGDGYTF
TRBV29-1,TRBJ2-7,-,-,TGCAGCGTTGAATACGGGTCCTACGAGCAGTACTTC,CSVEYGSYEQYF
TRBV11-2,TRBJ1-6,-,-,TGTGCCAGCAGCTTAGAGTCGGCTACTCATTCACCCCTCCACTTT,CASSLESATHSPLHF
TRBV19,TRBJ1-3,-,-,TGTGCCAGTAGCCCGGGGCAGGTGTTGGGAAACACCATATATTTT,CASSPGQVLGNTIYF
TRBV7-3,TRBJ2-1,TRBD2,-,TGTGCCAGCAGCCCTTATAGCGGGGAGCAGTTCTTC,CASSPYSGEQFF
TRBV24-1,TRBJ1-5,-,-,TGTGCCACCAGTCTTAGCAATCAGCCCCAGCATTTT,CATSLSNQPQHF
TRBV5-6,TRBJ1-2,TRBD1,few,TGTGCCAGCAGCCCGGGACAGGGAAGTTATGGCTACACCTTC,CASSPGQGSYGYTF
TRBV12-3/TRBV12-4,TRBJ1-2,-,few,TGTGCCAGCAGTATTTCGGGCCTGAACGGCTACACCTTC,CASSISGLNGYTF
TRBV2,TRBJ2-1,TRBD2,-,TGTGCCAGCAGGTCTAGCGGGGGGTTCTACAATGAGCAGTTCTTC,CASRSSGGFYNEQFF
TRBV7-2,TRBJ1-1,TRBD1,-,TGTGCCAGCAGATCATGGACAGGGGCCACTGAAGCTTTCTTT,CASRSWTGATEAFF
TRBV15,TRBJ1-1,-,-,TGTGCCACCAGCACCCTTGGGGGTGAAGCTTTCTTT,CATSTLGGEAFF